A single sample gave rise to the 4 T cell receptor beta chains below, sequenced in a study of PD-1 blockade in classical Hodgkin lymphoma. Sequenced by immunoSEQ multiplex PCR; TCRdb stores in-frame clones only, minus some. The sample lists fewer than 100,000 clones, 80% to 95% occurring once. In every patient, relapse followed autologous stem cell transplantation, while exposure to brentuximab vedotin differed. The specimen comprised peripheral blood mononuclear cells (PBMCs), sampled at baseline. These receptors came from a human donor with classical Hodgkin lymphoma.

The chain couples TRBV7-9 to TRBJ2-2; 8 bases match TRBD1. CDR1 and CDR2 (germline): SEHNR, FQNEAQ (reference sequence). The junction had 8 bases not matched to a gene; V was cut back by 10 bases and J by 4 bases. The CDR3 runs 14 residues. Written as DNA, the CDR3 is TGTGCCACTTCGATGGGACAGGCCACCGGGGAGCTGTTTTTT. As protein: CATSMGQATGELFF. Using reference TRBV7-9 and TRBJ2-2 for the parts outside the CDR3, the full variable domain is DTGVSQNPRHKITKRGQNVTFRCDPISEHNRLYWYRQTLGQGPEFLTYFQNEAQLEKSRLLSDRFSAERPKGSFSTLEIQRTEQGDSAMYLCATSMGQATGELFFGEGSRLTVL.

V gene TRBV7-9 combines with J gene TRBJ1-1; 8 bases align to TRBD1. Germline loops: CDR1 SEHNR, CDR2 FQNEAQ (reference sequence). This CDR3 is built from 15 residues. V lost 5 bases and J lost 0; bases outside the gene matches: 5. The CDR3 region has the DNA TGTGCCAGCAGCCCAGGGACAGGACTGAACACTGAAGCTTTCTTT. Translating gives CASSPGTGLNTEAFF.

Comment on this clone: At one end, the junction sequence differs from germline, possibly due to a read error. V usage is TRBV28 and J usage is TRBJ1-5; 8 bases map to TRBD1. The V gene's germline CDR1 is MDHEN and CDR2 SYDVKM. The CDR3 runs to 15 residues. This chain's CDR3 is CAGSLLTGGSQPQHF. CDR3 bases: TGTGCCGGCAGTTTACTTACAGGGGGGAGTCAGCCCCAGCATTTT.

The rearrangement links TRBV28 to TRBJ1-5; TRBD1 aligns across 7 bases. V shed 5 bases, J shed 1 base, and the junction held 2 bases outside the gene matches. The CDR3 length is 14 residues. In germline, CDR1 is MDHEN, CDR2 SYDVKM. The CDR3 sequence: CASSPTGSNQPQHF. In nucleotides, the CDR3 is TGTGCCAGCAGTCCGACAGGGAGCAATCAGCCCCAGCATTTT.